The rows below give T cell receptor beta chains drawn from one sample of a study of OX40 agonist ivuxolimab in advanced cancers. Data came from immunoSEQ multiplex PCR; TCRdb stores just in-frame clones and leaves some out. Here the sample spans tens of thousands of clones, roughly 89% being singletons. The sequenced sample was CD4+ or CD8+ T cells sorted from blood, obtained in a trial of the OX40 agonist ivuxolimab. These receptors were collected from an adult with an advanced solid tumor such as melanoma, head and neck, liver or kidney cancer. CDR3s leave out the opening cysteine and the closing phenylalanine or tryptophan. Each record gives: D gene, V gene, J gene, CDR3 protein. The D gene is left open where the match is weak.

NA,TRBV19,TRBJ2-2,ASRTGPMNTGELF
NA,TRBV7-7,TRBJ2-5,ASSRDSQETQY
TRBD1,TRBV6-6,TRBJ1-1,ASIKDRGTEAF
NA,TRBV5-1,TRBJ1-2,ASSVDGTNYGYT
NA,TRBV28,TRBJ2-7,ASRGRTYEQY
TRBD1,TRBV19,TRBJ1-2,ASSTRTGNGYT
NA,TRBV5-4,TRBJ2-3,ASSWGSGVTDTQY
NA,TRBV27,TRBJ1-4,ASSYGADNEKLF
TRBD1,TRBV5-1,TRBJ2-6,ASSLLTGGAQSGANVLT
TRBD2,TRBV6-1,TRBJ2-5,ASRRASGRETQY
NA,TRBV5-6,TRBJ1-6,ASSSLGQTNNSPLH